This passage covers 18 T cell receptor beta chains from one sample sequenced in a study of shared T cell receptors in the human thymus. Produced via immunoSEQ multiplex PCR; TCRdb's table is partial and in-frame only. Of about 540,000 clones listed, about four fifths are singletons. These data were also filed under a second study, of human thymus T cells.

Sequenced material: thymocytes. Every receptor here comes from a boy under two years old with a congenital heart defect.

V gene TRBV6-5 combines with J gene TRBJ2-1; maybe TRBD1 (6 bases). CDR1 MNHEY and CDR2 SVGAGI come from the germline V gene. V was shortened by 5 bases and J by 0 bases, with 11 bases between the two germline ends. The CDR3 spans 15 residues. CDR3 loop: CASSLGALSYNEQFF. In DNA form, the CDR3 reads TGTGCCAGCAGTCTGGGGGCTCTCTCCTACAATGAGCAGTTCTTC.

The chain uses TRBV7-9 and TRBJ1-1; TRBD1 matches at 8 bases. V lost 0 bases and J lost 4; bases outside the gene matches: 7. CDR1 is SEHNR and CDR2 is FQNEAQ in the germline V gene (reference sequence). The CDR3 covers 16 residues. The CDR3 sequence is CASSLASGQGGTEAFF. The CDR3, as DNA: TGTGCCAGCAGCTTAGCCTCAGGACAGGGTGGCACTGAAGCTTTCTTT. The variable domain in full, completed from reference TRBV7-9 and TRBJ1-1, reads DTGVSQNPRHKITKRGQNVTFRCDPISEHNRLYWYRQTLGQGPEFLTYFQNEAQLEKSRLLSDRFSAERPKGSFSTLEIQRTEQGDSAMYLCASSLASGQGGTEAFFGQGTRLTVV.

This chain uses TRBV9 with TRBJ1-2; no firm D call. Germline values: CDR1 SGDLS, CDR2 YYNGEE. The CDR3 is made up of 13 amino acids. V was trimmed by 6 bases and J by 5 bases, leaving 14 bases between them. The CDR3 nucleotides read TGTGCCAGCATCCGAGTCCCTCCATATGGCTACACCTTC. Protein sequence: CASIRVPPYGYTF.

This chain joins TRBV7-8 and TRBJ2-5; D uncertain. The germline CDR1 and CDR2 sequences are SGHVS and FQNEAQ. This CDR3 is 13 amino acids long. V was clipped by 2 bases and J by 2 bases, with 6 bases between them. CDR3 DNA sequence: TGTGCCAGCAGCTTATGGCGGCAAGAGACCCAGTACTTC. Its protein is CASSLWRQETQYF.

The V and J genes are TRBV11-2 and TRBJ2-1; D unresolved. The CDR3 runs 15 residues. V was shortened by 5 bases and J by 8 bases, with 19 bases between the two germline ends. Looked up from germline, CDR1 is SGHAT and CDR2 is FQNNGV. The CDR3 sequence: CASSVGAHYHDEQFF. The DNA of the CDR3 is TGTGCCAGCAGCGTGGGCGCCCATTACCACGATGAGCAGTTCTTC.

The V call is TRBV19, the J call TRBJ2-3; 12 bases match TRBD2. The CDR3 covers 16 residues. J was trimmed by 4 bases and V by 5 bases; bases with no gene match: 7. The germline V gene has CDR1 LNHDA and CDR2 SQIVND (reference sequence). The CDR3 loop reads CASSASGRASADTQYF. DNA for the CDR3: TGTGCCAGTAGTGCTAGCGGGAGGGCCTCGGCAGATACGCAGTATTTT.

The chain employs TRBV30 and TRBJ2-4; D is ambiguous. Germline CDR1 is GTSNPN and CDR2 is SVGIG (reference sequence). Between the trimmed V and J ends, which lost 0 bases and 0 bases, there was a span of 6 bases. The CDR3 sequence is 14 residues long. The CDR3 loop reads CAWSVLKAKNIQYF. CDR3 nucleotides: TGTGCCTGGAGTGTACTAAAAGCCAAAAACATTCAGTACTTC.

The sample holds a few counts of this clone. J is TRBJ2-2 and V is TRBV4-1; 7 nucleotides agree with TRBD1. Germline-derived CDR1 and CDR2 are MGHRA and YSYEKL. J gave up 5 bases and V 0 bases, and 3 bases lay outside the gene matches. This CDR3 region has 15 residues. CDR3 loop: CASSQEPGGTGELFF. The CDR3 bases are TGCGCCAGCAGCCAAGAGCCAGGGGGAACCGGGGAGCTGTTTTTT.

The chain uses TRBV7-9 and TRBJ1-5; D is unclear. From germline, CDR1 is SEHNR and CDR2 FQNEAQ (reference sequence). The length of the CDR3 is 16 residues. V was pared by 4 bases and J by 0 bases, with 13 bases between. The CDR3 region has the DNA TGTGCCAGCAGCTCAGCAGGAGATTATAGCAATCAGCCCCAGCATTTT. It encodes CASSSAGDYSNQPQHF. The full variable domain, completed using reference TRBV7-9 and TRBJ1-5, is DTGVSQNPRHKITKRGQNVTFRCDPISEHNRLYWYRQTLGQGPEFLTYFQNEAQLEKSRLLSDRFSAERPKGSFSTLEIQRTEQGDSAMYLCASSSAGDYSNQPQHFGDGTRLSIL.

The J gene is TRBJ2-1, the V gene TRBV11-2; D unclear. Germline V gene sequence: CDR1 SGHAT, CDR2 FQNNGV. V lost 0 bases and J lost 0, with 9 bases in between. The CDR3 has 16 residues. In DNA, the CDR3 is TGTGCCAGCAGCTTAGATCTCGTCCTCTCCTACAATGAGCAGTTCTTC. Its translation: CASSLDLVLSYNEQFF.

V gene TRBV27 combines with J gene TRBJ2-7; 8 nucleotides line up with TRBD1. This CDR3 contains 16 residues. Germline-derived CDR1 and CDR2 are MNHEY and SMNVEV (reference sequence). V dropped 3 bases and J dropped 0; count of bases not matched to a gene: 7. The CDR3 region is CASSFGGTGHSYEQYF. The CDR3 DNA reads TGTGCCAGCAGTTTCGGAGGGACAGGACACTCCTACGAGCAGTACTTC.

There are a few counts of this clone. The V gene is TRBV18, the J gene TRBJ1-2; the match to TRBD1 covers 7 bases. The V segment lost 6 bases and the J segment 4 bases; nucleotides outside the gene matches: 8. Germline V gene sequence: CDR1 KGHSH, CDR2 LQKENI. The CDR3 loop spans 14 amino acids. The chain's CDR3 is CASSPRQGPYGYTF. The DNA for the CDR3 is TGTGCCAGCTCCCCCCGACAGGGTCCCTATGGCTACACCTTC.

The chain carries TRBV14 and TRBJ2-7, with D possibly being TRBD2 (6 bases). Germline V CDR1 and CDR2: SGHDN, FVKESK. V was clipped by 1 base and J by 7 bases, with 17 bases between them. The CDR3 spans 15 residues. CDR3 bases: TGTGCCAGCAGCCAAGTCACGGGGACGGAGGGTGAGCAGTACTTC. Protein: CASSQVTGTEGEQYF.

V and J are TRBV6-1 and TRBJ2-7; 8 positions match TRBD1. The V and J ends lost 8 bases and 5 bases, in that order; junction bases with no gene match: 11. Germline loops: CDR1 MNHNS, CDR2 SASEGT. The CDR3 contains 14 residues. The DNA of the CDR3 is TGTGCCAGCCTCCCCGTGGACAGGGCGAACGAGCAGTACTTC. The encoded protein is CASLPVDRANEQYF.

This rearrangement joins TRBV5-1 to TRBJ1-2, with D possibly matching TRBD1 (6 bases). The CDR3 is made up of 14 amino acids. V lost 0 bases and J 4 bases, leaving 10 bases between the germline ends. The germline CDR1 and CDR2 sequences are SGHRS and YFSETQ. The CDR3 is CASSLAVGGYGYTF. In DNA form, the CDR3 reads TGCGCCAGCAGCTTGGCCGTAGGGGGCTATGGCTACACCTTC. The entire variable domain, with the rest obtained from reference TRBV5-1 and TRBJ1-2, is as follows: KAGVTQTPRYLIKTRGQQVTLSCSPISGHRSVSWYQQTPGQGLQFLFEYFSETQRNKGNFPGRFSGRQFSNSRSEMNVSTLELGDSALYLCASSLAVGGYGYTFGSGTRLTVV.

The chain couples TRBV6-5 to TRBJ2-2; 7 nucleotides agree with TRBD1. The CDR3 spans 14 residues. From germline, CDR1 is MNHEY and CDR2 SVGAGI. V was pared by 7 bases and J by 6 bases, with 8 bases of the junction left unmatched. The CDR3: CASKTTGVAGELFF. CDR3 nucleotide sequence: TGTGCCAGCAAGACCACAGGGGTCGCCGGGGAGCTGTTTTTT.

The J gene is TRBJ2-3, the V gene TRBV4-3, with 7 bases that match TRBD2. The V and J ends lost 0 bases and 4 bases, in that order; junction bases with no gene match: 7. The CDR3 has 16 amino acids. Germline V gene lookup returns CDR1 LGHNA and CDR2 YSLEER. CDR3 residues: CASSQDSLAFADTQYF. The CDR3 DNA is TGCGCCAGCAGCCAAGACTCACTAGCGTTCGCAGATACGCAGTATTTT.

This clone appeared a single time. This sequence joins TRBV5-4 and TRBJ2-7, with D possibly TRBD1 on 5 matching bases. The CDR3 contains 13 residues. Germline V gene data show CDR1 as SGHNT and CDR2 as YYREEE (reference sequence). V dropped 0 bases and J dropped 1 base, with 5 bases sitting between them. CDR3 nucleotides: TGTGCCAGCAGCTTGGGACAGTCCTACGAGCAGTACTTC. This sequence encodes CASSLGQSYEQYF.